This T cell receptor beta chain is drawn from a study of blood T cell repertoires in COVID-19 (dated by TCRdb to the early 2020s). A note on the overall study: The collaborator samples originated in the United States, Italy and Spain and spanned the acute and convalescent phases of COVID-19. The prospective study material was composed of cDNA or gDNA derived from T cells, B-cell-depleted T cells, or PBMCs. The dataset comprised deeply sampled blood TCRbeta repertoires from subjects exposed to, actively infected with, or recovered from COVID-19. A freely available public database, intended as a resource for researchers studying the immune response to SARS-CoV-2, is where the repertoires were released. Samples were obtained from the ongoing ImmuneRACE study (first 160 participants) and from 950 to 1,500 subjects provided by 6 global collaborators. The sample metadata nearly always contained a de-identified subject ID, COVID-19 status, age in years and sex. Where available, HLA class I and class II types were obtained from metadata supplied by the sample provider rather than from assay-based typing.

The study at large found these results: The amount of clinical and demographic metadata varied by source and participant and was provided uncurated.

As regards this clone: No antigen is known for it. Per-base qualities were not stored, and no clone one base away is much larger.

TCRbeta CDR3 regions were amplified from genomic DNA using the immunoSEQ Assay, a bias-controlled multiplex PCR. On the study's bioinformatics: The number of nucleated cells in each sample was estimated by amplification of reference gene primers within the assay. To quantify the absolute abundance of each unique TCRbeta CDR3 rearrangement, sequence reads were collapsed and filtered. For each sample, productive Simpson clonality was calculated as the square root of Simpson's diversity index across productive rearrangements. TCRdb obtained this table from immuneACCESS and retained in-frame rearrangements with V and J assigned. These tables miss some clones; where compared with another copy, unresolved V genes account for less than half of the shortfall, and the remainder is unexplained. D and trimming come from the DNA, and the V and J calls and clone size come from that table. Across this sample there are around 260,000 clones, with about 80% seen only once. Approximately 4.3% of the sample goes to the ten largest clones.

Participants in the prospective study were enrolled through a virtual design, were aged roughly 18 to 90 years, and lived in 24 United States geographic areas. To assign participants to cohorts, the prospective study relied on clinical history that participants themselves reported in a screening survey and a study questionnaire. In the prospective study, mobile phlebotomists collected whole blood, serum and a nasopharyngeal or oropharyngeal swab from each participant. Additional blood draws and questionnaires over an approximately 2-month period could optionally be provided by prospective study participants. Prospective study blood samples were shipped either frozen or at room temperature before DNA extraction. The receptor was derived from a man between 25 and 39 years old with acute COVID-19. Sequencing was carried out using PBMCs or T cells enriched from blood (not recorded which).

The base sequence is TGTGCCAGCAGCCCTGATGGGGGGAAAGGGGACTATGGCTACACCTTC. Its translation reads: CASSPDGGKGDYGYTF. The chain couples TRBV14 to TRBJ1-2, with TRBD1 as a weak D call on 5 bases. The CDR3 holds 16 amino acids from the cysteine to the phenylalanine. The CDR3 DNA has 48 bases and is translated from base 1. Trimming takes 4 bases from V and 3 bases from J, and the germline ends sit 18 bases apart. CDR1 and CDR2 are read off the germline V gene as SGHDN and FVKESK.